Shown below are 32 T cell receptor beta chains from a single sample sequenced in a study of blood T cell repertoires in COVID-19. Only in-frame clones appear in the TCRdb table, and some are missing; sequencing was by immunoSEQ multiplex PCR. Of 150,000 to 200,000 clones in the sample, approximately 79% were seen once. The sample comprised peripheral blood. The receptors derive from a woman between 65 and 79 years old with acute or convalescent COVID-19.

The chain uses TRBV6-5 and TRBJ1-1, with no clear D. Trimming took 0 bases from V and 5 from J, leaving 10 bases between them. This CDR3 spans 14 amino acids. Germline CDR1 is MNHEY and CDR2 is SVGAGI. The DNA of the CDR3 is TGTGCCAGCAGTTACTCATCGGGGAGAACTGAAGCTTTCTTT. Encoded protein: CASSYSSGRTEAFF.

This chain joins TRBV19 and TRBJ2-7; 8 bases fit TRBD2. Trimming cost V 2 bases and J 0 bases; bases outside gene matches: 3. There are 15 residues in the CDR3. In germline, CDR1 is LNHDA, CDR2 SQIVND (reference sequence). CDR3 loop: CASSISTSGSYEQYF. CDR3 nucleotides: TGTGCCAGTAGTATAAGTACTAGCGGCTCCTACGAGCAGTACTTC.

The chain uses TRBV6-5 and TRBJ2-6; maybe TRBD1 (5 bases). The CDR3 sequence is 15 residues long. The germline V gene encodes CDR1 MNHEY and CDR2 SVGAGI. V was cut by 5 bases and J by 0 bases, with 8 bases left in between. This CDR3 reads CASSRRVSGANVLTF. The CDR3 DNA reads as TGTGCCAGCAGTCGCAGGGTCTCTGGGGCCAACGTCCTGACTTTC.

The rearrangement joins TRBV24-1 to TRBJ2-1, with TRBD1 matching 8 bases. The CDR3 loop spans 14 amino acids. Per the germline V gene, CDR1 is KGHDR and CDR2 is SFDVKD. With V trimmed by 5 bases and J by 6 bases, 5 bases remained unmatched. CDR3 bases: TGTGCCACCAGTGTGAGGACAGGGACCAATGAGCAGTTCTTC. As protein: CATSVRTGTNEQFF.

V usage is TRBV6-5 and J usage is TRBJ2-7, with 7 bases lining up with TRBD2. Trimming at V came to 7 bases and at J to 4 bases, leaving 10 bases not matched to a gene. The CDR3 is made up of 14 amino acids. Germline V lookup: CDR1 MNHEY, CDR2 SVGAGI. CDR3: CASMLAGAIYEQYF. The CDR3 coding sequence is TGTGCCAGCATGCTGGCGGGAGCTATTTACGAGCAGTACTTC.

This rearrangement joins TRBV14 to TRBJ2-5; D gene uncertain. Trimming took 0 bases from V and 12 from J, leaving 14 bases between them. Germline loops: CDR1 SGHDN, CDR2 FVKESK. CDR3 size: 13 residues. This CDR3 reads CASSQDILEFKYF. DNA of the CDR3: TGTGCCAGCAGCCAAGATATCCTAGAGTTTAAGTACTTC. The full variable domain, its missing parts supplied by reference TRBV14 and TRBJ2-5, is EAGVTQFPSHSVIEKGQTVTLRCDPISGHDNLYWYRRVMGKEIKFLLHFVKESKQDESGMPNNRFLAERTGGTYSTLKVQPAELEDSGVYFCASSQDILEFKYFGPGTRLLVL.

This clone was found once. The CDR3 protein is CASSFPRTGNQETQYF. Written as DNA, the CDR3 is TGTGCCAGCAGTTTTCCCCGGACAGGGAACCAAGAGACCCAGTACTTC. The chain couples TRBV2 to TRBJ2-5, with 8 bases that match TRBD1. CDR1 is SNHLY and CDR2 is FYNNEI in the germline V gene. V was pared by 5 bases and J by 0 bases, with 8 bases of the junction left unmatched. The CDR3 has 16 residues. The entire variable domain, with the rest obtained from reference TRBV2 and TRBJ2-5, is as follows: EPEVTQTPSHQVTQMGQEVILRCVPISNHLYFYWYRQILGQKVEFLVSFYNNEISEKSEIFDDQFSVERPDGSNFTLKIRSTKLEDSAMYFCASSFPRTGNQETQYFGPGTRLLVL.

This chain joins TRBV7-2 and TRBJ2-1, with 14 positions matching TRBD2. CDR1 and CDR2 from the germline V gene are SGHTA and FQGNSA. With 5 bases clipped from V and 7 bases from J, the junction kept 7 bases outside the gene matches. The CDR3 consists of 16 residues. As DNA, the CDR3 is TGTGCCAGCAGCAATCGACTAGCGGGAGGGACGAATGAGCAGTTCTTC. Protein: CASSNRLAGGTNEQFF.

V usage is TRBV5-5 and J usage is TRBJ2-7, with D possibly TRBD1 on 5 matching bases. The V end lost 4 bases, the J end lost 7 bases, and 12 bases lay between the germline ends. Germline V gene data show CDR1 as SGHKS and CDR2 as YYEKEE (reference sequence). CDR3 length equals 12 residues. CDR3 sequence: CASSPHDREQYF. CDR3 bases: TGTGCCAGCAGCCCTCACGACAGAGAGCAGTACTTC.

The chain recombines TRBV5-6 with TRBJ1-1; tentative D call: TRBD1 (6 bases). The CDR3 sequence is 17 residues long. Trimming removed 4 bases from V and 4 bases from J, with 23 bases in between. From germline, CDR1 is SGHDT and CDR2 YYEEEE. CDR3 DNA: TGTGCCAGCAGCCCTAATGTAGGGGGGGCGGGAAGCACTGAAGCTTTCTTT. Translating gives CASSPNVGGAGSTEAFF.

This clone was seen a handful of times. J is TRBJ1-2 and V is TRBV5-1, with 9 bases lining up with TRBD1. Germline lookup yields CDR1 SGHRS and CDR2 YFSETQ. The CDR3 runs to 13 residues. V trimming: 4 bases; J trimming: 3 bases; junction bases outside the gene matches: 1. CDR3: CASSRTGDYGYTF. The CDR3 DNA is TGCGCCAGCAGCCGGACAGGGGACTATGGCTACACCTTC.

The chain is built from TRBV30 and TRBJ1-6; no reliable D call. V lost 2 bases and J lost 6, with 11 bases in between. Germline CDR1 reads GTSNPN; CDR2 reads SVGIG (reference sequence). The CDR3 has 14 amino acids. The CDR3 sequence is CAWSHRELNSPLHF. CDR3 nucleotide sequence: TGTGCCTGGAGTCACCGGGAGCTTAATTCACCCCTCCACTTT.

V gene TRBV30 combines with J gene TRBJ2-7; 12 positions agree with TRBD1. CDR3 length: 15 residues. Germline lookup yields CDR1 GTSNPN and CDR2 SVGIG (reference sequence). V was clipped by 2 bases and J by 3 bases; unmatched bases: 5. The CDR3 DNA follows: TGTGCCTGGAGTACCGGGACAGGGGGCTTCTACGAGCAGTACTTC. Amino acids: CAWSTGTGGFYEQYF. The full variable domain, rest sourced from reference TRBV30 and TRBJ2-7, is SQTIHQWPATLVQPVGSPLSLECTVEGTSNPNLYWYRQAAGRGLQLLFYSVGIGQISSEVPQNLSASRPQDRQFILSSKKLLLSDSGFYLCAWSTGTGGFYEQYFGPGTRLTVT.

This clone has just a few counts. The chain recombines TRBV11-2 with TRBJ2-7; 7 bases fit TRBD2. The junction had 5 bases not matched to a gene; V was cut back by 0 bases and J by 3 bases. CDR3 length: 15 residues. CDR1 is SGHAT and CDR2 is FQNNGV in the germline V gene. The CDR3 coding sequence is TGTGCCAGCAGCTTAGATCGCGGGAGTAACTACGAGCAGTACTTC. Encoded protein: CASSLDRGSNYEQYF.

This clone was seen once. This chain joins TRBV7-9 and TRBJ2-3; 7 bases match TRBD2. The V segment lost 6 bases and the J segment 4 bases; nucleotides outside the gene matches: 1. The CDR3 has 12 amino acids. Germline CDR1 and CDR2: SEHNR and FQNEAQ (reference sequence). CDR3 bases: TGTGCCAGCAGTGGGGGGGCAGATACGCAGTATTTT. Translated, it gives CASSGGADTQYF.

This sequence joins TRBV7-9 and TRBJ1-2; D gene ambiguous. The CDR3 has 12 residues. Trimming removed 3 bases at V and 7 bases at J, with 9 bases between. Germline values: CDR1 SEHNR, CDR2 FQNEAQ (reference sequence). Here the CDR3 DNA reads TGTGCCAGCAGCTTCCCCGGGGTTGGCTACACCTTC. Its translation is CASSFPGVGYTF.

This clone occurred many times. The J gene is TRBJ2-5, the V gene TRBV2; maybe TRBD2 (5 bases). The CDR3 totals 14 residues. V lost 6 bases, J lost 4 bases, and 15 bases lay in between. The germline gives CDR1 SNHLY, CDR2 FYNNEI. CDR3 amino acids: CASREANSVETQYF. For the CDR3, the DNA is TGTGCCAGCAGGGAGGCCAATTCGGTAGAGACCCAGTACTTC.

The V call is TRBV30, the J call TRBJ2-2, with 7 bases fitting TRBD1. The CDR3 sequence is 15 residues long. The germline V gene has CDR1 GTSNPN and CDR2 SVGIG (reference sequence). V was pared by 2 bases and J by 0 bases, with 3 bases of the junction left unmatched. CDR3 nucleotides: TGTGCCTGGAGTCCTACAGGGGCGAACACCGGGGAGCTGTTTTTT. Its translation: CAWSPTGANTGELFF.

V usage is TRBV6-5 and J usage is TRBJ1-2; D gene ambiguous. V was pared by 7 bases and J by 6 bases, with 15 bases between. The CDR3 runs 13 residues. Germline assignment: CDR1 MNHEY and CDR2 SVGAGI. CDR3 in DNA: TGTGCCAGCACTCTCGGAGAAAACCATGGCTACACCTTC. Protein sequence: CASTLGENHGYTF.

The gene calls are TRBV11-3 and TRBJ2-3, with 11 nucleotides matching TRBD2. From germline, CDR1 is SGHNT and CDR2 YENEEA. CDR3 length: 16 amino acids. V lost 5 bases and J lost 5; bases outside the gene matches: 9. CDR3 sequence reads: CASSGPGTSGGDTQYF. The CDR3 nucleotides are TGTGCCAGCAGCGGACCAGGGACTAGCGGAGGAGATACGCAGTATTTT.

This chain uses TRBV14 with TRBJ1-1; the D gene is possibly TRBD1 (5 bases). Germline V CDR1 and CDR2: SGHDN, FVKESK. This CDR3 is built from 12 residues. V was shortened by 3 bases and J by 11 bases, with 13 bases between the two germline ends. The CDR3 region has the DNA TGTGCCAGCAGCCACCCCGGCAGGGTGGCTTTCTTT. Translated: CASSHPGRVAFF.

The chain joins TRBV6-5 to TRBJ2-1; 9 positions match TRBD1. This CDR3 is 15 amino acids long. The V segment lost 4 bases and the J segment 2 bases; nucleotides outside the gene matches: 3. Germline-derived CDR1 and CDR2 are MNHEY and SVGAGI. CDR3 sequence (DNA): TGTGCCAGCAGTTGGACAGGGGATGCCTACAATGAGCAGTTCTTC. Amino acids: CASSWTGDAYNEQFF.

This chain joins TRBV7-8 and TRBJ2-1; the match to TRBD2 covers 9 bases. Germline V CDR1 and CDR2: SGHVS, FQNEAQ. The V gene end was trimmed by 6 bases and the J gene end by 4 bases; junction bases not matched to a gene: 10. The CDR3 is 16 amino acids. CDR3 residues: CASSPMRLAGYNEQFF. CDR3 bases: TGTGCCAGCAGTCCTATGCGGCTAGCGGGATACAATGAGCAGTTCTTC. Looking up the rest from reference TRBV7-8 and TRBJ2-1 gives the full variable domain: GAGVSQSPRYKVAKRGQDVALRCDPISGHVSLFWYQQALGQGPEFLTYFQNEAQLDKSGLPSDRFFAERPEGSVSTLKIQRTQQEDSAVYLCASSPMRLAGYNEQFFGPGTRLTVL.

This clone was seen many times. V gene TRBV15 combines with J gene TRBJ1-6; D perhaps matches TRBD1 (6 bases). Trimming left V 6 bases short and J 7 bases short, with 16 bases between. Germline V gives CDR1 LNHNV, CDR2 YYDKDF (reference sequence). CDR3 length equals 15 residues. The chain's CDR3 is CATRIDRIENSPLHF. The CDR3 coding sequence is TGTGCCACCAGGATTGACAGGATCGAGAATTCACCCCTCCACTTT. Using reference TRBV15 and TRBJ1-6 for the parts outside the CDR3, the full variable domain is DAMVIQNPRYQVTQFGKPVTLSCSQTLNHNVMYWYQQKSSQAPKLLFHYYDKDFNNEADTPDNFQSRRPNTSFCFLDIRSPGLGDTAMYLCATRIDRIENSPLHFGNGTRLTVT.

This clone is a singleton in its sample. The rearrangement joins TRBV19 to TRBJ1-2, with a possible D match to TRBD1 (5 bases). V gave up 3 bases and J gave up 3 bases, with 14 bases separating them. The CDR3 length is 15 residues. Per germline, CDR1 LNHDA and CDR2 SQIVND (reference sequence). Here the CDR3 DNA reads TGTGCCAGTAGTATTAAGGGAGGGGATCACTATGGCTACACCTTC. It is translated as CASSIKGGDHYGYTF.

The chain combines TRBV19 with TRBJ2-2, with D possibly being TRBD1 (6 bases). The germline CDR1 and CDR2 sequences are LNHDA and SQIVND (reference sequence). Trimming took off 3 bases at V and 1 base at J, with 9 bases between the two ends. The CDR3 runs to 15 residues. The CDR3 loop reads CASSINRENTGELFF. In nucleotides, the CDR3 is TGTGCCAGTAGTATTAACAGGGAGAACACCGGGGAGCTGTTTTTT.

The J gene is TRBJ1-5, the V gene TRBV29-1; TRBD1 matches at 9 bases. The trim removed 3 bases at V and 7 bases at J, leaving 4 bases unmatched. CDR3 size: 13 residues. Germline V gene sequence: CDR1 SQVTM, CDR2 ANQGSEA. CDR3 loop: CSVDPGQGQPQHF. In nucleotides, the CDR3 is TGCAGCGTTGACCCGGGACAGGGACAGCCCCAGCATTTT.

The chain combines TRBV5-4 with TRBJ2-1; TRBD1 agrees at 7 bases. From germline, CDR1 is SGHNT and CDR2 YYREEE (reference sequence). Trimming cost V 4 bases and J 8 bases; bases outside gene matches: 9. The CDR3 has 14 residues. CDR3 amino acids: CASSQWTGRHEQFF. CDR3 DNA: TGTGCCAGCAGCCAATGGACAGGTCGACATGAGCAGTTCTTC.

The V and J genes are TRBV7-9 and TRBJ1-1; no reliable D call. Germline CDR1 reads SEHNR; CDR2 reads FQNEAQ (reference sequence). The ends were cut back, 1 base at V and 1 base at J, with 10 bases in the middle. The CDR3 contains 15 residues. CDR3 loop: CASSLEPRSNTEAFF. CDR3 in DNA: TGTGCCAGCAGCTTAGAACCCAGATCGAACACTGAAGCTTTCTTT.

The V gene is TRBV4-1, the J gene TRBJ1-2; no definite D call. Germline CDR1 and CDR2: MGHRA and YSYEKL. Trimming took off 2 bases at V and 4 bases at J, with 5 bases between the two ends. The CDR3 covers 12 residues. CDR3 coding DNA: TGCGCCAGCAGCCAAAACTCCTATGGCTACACCTTC. Translation: CASSQNSYGYTF.

This clone came up a few times. The CDR3 loop is CASSLPGFEQFF. The CDR3 nucleotides are TGTGCCAGCAGTTTACCGGGATTTGAGCAGTTCTTC. V is TRBV12-3 or TRBV12-4 and J is TRBJ2-1, with D possibly being TRBD2 (5 bases). This CDR3 has 12 amino acids. Trimming pared 2 bases from V and 9 bases from J, leaving 8 bases between.

The sample holds a few counts of this clone. V and J are TRBV13 and TRBJ2-3; D not certain. CDR3 length: 15 amino acids. Germline assignment: CDR1 PRHDT and CDR2 FYEKMQ (reference sequence). V was trimmed by 5 bases and J by 0 bases, leaving 12 bases between them. CDR3 sequence reads: CASSLHQTSTDTQYF. CDR3 nucleotide sequence: TGTGCCAGCAGCCTTCACCAGACTAGCACAGATACGCAGTATTTT.